This note documents a single TCR beta chain sequence. Its antigen is currently not known. There are no base qualities to consult, and no much larger clone falls within one base. The axillary draining lymph nodes of breast cancer patients were the source of the lymph node samples. The source of the sample is a study of breast tumors, draining lymph nodes, adjacent tissues (dated by TCRdb to the mid-2010s). Study-wide context: The study compared TCR beta repertoires across tumor, adjacent nontumor tissue and axillary lymph nodes from breast cancer patients. In human breast cancer, the study set out to assess how tumor, surrounding tissue and draining lymph node repertoires relate to one another and whether T cells might be exchanged between them. Study-wide conclusions, independent of this receptor: The similarity between tumor and nontumor tissue repertoires was significantly greater in luminal-like breast cancer than in basal-like breast cancer. A scenario in which most tumor T cells derive from the lymph node and then expand within tumor tissue was judged to be consistent with the data. Tumor T-cell repertoires showed less diversity than lymph node repertoires and more diversity than nontumor tissue repertoires, and tumor T-cell repertoires showed preferential V and J gene usage. The conclusion that tumor T cells originate in lymph nodes was presented as consistent with a hypothesis rather than as directly demonstrated.

Sequencing took place on an Illumina HiSeq 2000. TCR beta chain libraries were generated through multiplex PCR amplification. The amplified TCR beta chain products were analyzed by high-throughput sequencing. TCRdb took the public reads, trimmed them with fastp at Q25, ran MiXCR for clone calling and kept in-frame beta chains. Entries are consolidated by CDR3 protein sequence, retaining the most common genes and DNA. The sample data list 100,000 or so distinct CDR3 sequences, and 21% of these were observed just once. The ten largest account for around 1.3% of the sample. CDR1 and CDR2, per the germline V gene, are MGHRA and YSYEKL. There are 16 amino acids in the CDR3, from cysteine to phenylalanine inclusive. Kept here is only the CDR3 DNA, which spans 48 bases and is read in frame from base 1. Germline trimming: 6 bases from V, 0 bases from J; junction bases outside gene matches: 6.

Input material: axillary lymph node tissue. The chain links TRBV4-1 with TRBJ2-1, with 9 central nucleotides matching TRBD2. The TCR comes from a female donor with breast cancer. Some clones in this sample may be carry-over from other donors' samples. The CDR3 here reads CASRASGVSSYNEQFF. The nucleotides are TGCGCCAGCAGAGCTAGCGGGGTCAGCTCCTACAATGAGCAGTTCTTC.